This T cell receptor beta chain is drawn from a study of T cell responses to AZD1222 COVID-19 vaccine. Points from the study as a whole: The number of AZD1222 recipients seropositive at baseline was only five to seven. The CD4 TCRs associated with vaccination extended across spike and predominated at 160-218 and 743-854.

Sequencing used immunoSEQ multiplex PCR; TCRdb keeps in-frame clones, though not all of them. The sample includes 79,000 or so clones, roughly 90% seen only once; the top ten take about 5.2%. Samples with a second dose at about 4 or about 12 weeks were pooled together. Looked up from germline, CDR1 is KGHSH and CDR2 is LQKENI. The V segment lost 3 bases and the J segment 13 bases; nucleotides outside the gene matches: 8. The CDR3 is 13 amino acids. Concerning this clone itself: Its antigen is unknown.

The clonotype comes from an adult who received the AZD1222 COVID-19 vaccine. V is TRBV18 and J is TRBJ2-4; 8 bases agree with TRBD1. This sample comprised peripheral blood, obtained 28 days after the second AZD1222 dose. This CDR3 reads CASSPAEQGGQYF. Here the CDR3 DNA reads TGTGCCAGCTCACCCGCCGAACAGGGGGGACAGTACTTC.